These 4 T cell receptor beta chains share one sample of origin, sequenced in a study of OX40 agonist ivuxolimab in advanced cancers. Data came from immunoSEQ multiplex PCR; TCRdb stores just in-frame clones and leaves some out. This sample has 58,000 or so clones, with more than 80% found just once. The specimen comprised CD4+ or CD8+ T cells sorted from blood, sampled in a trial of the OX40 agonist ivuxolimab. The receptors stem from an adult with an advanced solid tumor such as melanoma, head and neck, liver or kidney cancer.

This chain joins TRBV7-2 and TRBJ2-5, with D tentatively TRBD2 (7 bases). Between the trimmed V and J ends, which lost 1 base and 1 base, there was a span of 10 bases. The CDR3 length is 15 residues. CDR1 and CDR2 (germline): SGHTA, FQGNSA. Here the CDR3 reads CASSLGGGLQETQYF. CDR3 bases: TGTGCCAGCAGCTTAGGGGGGGGCCTCCAAGAGACCCAGTACTTC. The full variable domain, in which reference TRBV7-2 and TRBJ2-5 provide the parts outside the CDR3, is GAGVSQSPSNKVTEKGKDVELRCDPISGHTALYWYRQSLGQGLEFLIYFQGNSAPDKSGLPSDRFSAERTGGSVSTLTIQRTQQEDSAVYLCASSLGGGLQETQYFGPGTRLLVL.

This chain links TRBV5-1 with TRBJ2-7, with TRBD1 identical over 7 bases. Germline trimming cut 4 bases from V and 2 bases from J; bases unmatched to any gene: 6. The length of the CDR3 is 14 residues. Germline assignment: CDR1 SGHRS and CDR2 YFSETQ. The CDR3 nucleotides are TGCGCCAGCAGCACGGGGACAGACACCTACGAGCAGTACTTC. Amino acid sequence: CASSTGTDTYEQYF. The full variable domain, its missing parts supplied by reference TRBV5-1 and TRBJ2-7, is KAGVTQTPRYLIKTRGQQVTLSCSPISGHRSVSWYQQTPGQGLQFLFEYFSETQRNKGNFPGRFSGRQFSNSRSEMNVSTLELGDSALYLCASSTGTDTYEQYFGPGTRLTVT.

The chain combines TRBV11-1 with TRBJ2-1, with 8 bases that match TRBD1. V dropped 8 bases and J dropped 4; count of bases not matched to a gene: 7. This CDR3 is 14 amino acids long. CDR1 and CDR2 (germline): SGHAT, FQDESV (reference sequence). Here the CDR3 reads CASALDREYNEQFF. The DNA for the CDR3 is TGTGCCAGCGCTCTGGACAGGGAATACAATGAGCAGTTCTTC.

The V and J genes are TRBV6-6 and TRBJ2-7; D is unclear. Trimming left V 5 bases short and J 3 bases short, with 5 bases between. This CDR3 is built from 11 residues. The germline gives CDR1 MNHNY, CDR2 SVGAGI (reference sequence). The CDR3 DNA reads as TGTGCCAGCAGTGGAAACTACGAGCAGTACTTC. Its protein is CASSGNYEQYF.